This T cell receptor (beta chain) was observed in a study of blood T cell repertoires in COVID-19. As for the study in general: Material from acute and convalescent COVID-19 was sourced from the United States, Italy and Spain. From T cells, B-cell-depleted T cells, or PBMCs came the material, which was cDNA or gDNA.

The sample holds one count of this clone. Germline CDR1 and CDR2: SEHNR and FQNEAQ (reference sequence). This CDR3 is 15 amino acids long. V dropped 4 bases and J dropped 4 bases, with 15 bases sitting between them. As processed by the authors: From reference gene primer amplification, estimates of nucleated cell counts were derived. Measured with immunoSEQ multiplex PCR; TCRdb has only the in-frame clones, and not every one. That table supplies the V and J calls and clone size; D and trimming were determined from the DNA. The table shows roughly 170,000 clones, with approximately 80% occurring only once.

The chain links TRBV7-9 to TRBJ2-3; possible D gene TRBD1, 6 bases. The sequencing sample was made of peripheral blood. This sequence originates from a human donor in a cohort sampled during active COVID-19. The CDR3 sequence is CASSSSQGMPDTQYF. The CDR3 DNA follows: TGTGCCAGCAGCTCCTCACAGGGAATGCCAGATACGCAGTATTTT. Variable domain in full (rest from reference TRBV7-9 and TRBJ2-3): DTGVSQNPRHKITKRGQNVTFRCDPISEHNRLYWYRQTLGQGPEFLTYFQNEAQLEKSRLLSDRFSAERPKGSFSTLEIQRTEQGDSAMYLCASSSSQGMPDTQYFGPGTRLTVL.